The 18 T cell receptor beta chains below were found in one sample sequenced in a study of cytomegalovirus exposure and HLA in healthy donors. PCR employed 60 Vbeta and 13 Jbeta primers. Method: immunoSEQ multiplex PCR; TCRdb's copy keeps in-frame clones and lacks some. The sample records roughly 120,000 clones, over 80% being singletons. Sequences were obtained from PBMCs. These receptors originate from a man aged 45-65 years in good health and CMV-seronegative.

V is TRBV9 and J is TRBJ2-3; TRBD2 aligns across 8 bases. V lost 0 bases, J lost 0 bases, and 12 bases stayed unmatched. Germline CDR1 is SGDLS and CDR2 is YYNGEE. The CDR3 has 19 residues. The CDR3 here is CASSVEKRGLLSSTDTQYF. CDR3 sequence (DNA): TGTGCCAGCAGCGTAGAGAAGCGGGGGTTACTATCTAGCACAGATACGCAGTATTTT.

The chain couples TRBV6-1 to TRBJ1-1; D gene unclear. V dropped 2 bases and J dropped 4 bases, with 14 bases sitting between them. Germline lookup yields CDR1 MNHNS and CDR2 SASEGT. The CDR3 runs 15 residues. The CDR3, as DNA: TGTGCCAGCAGTGAATCCCCGACACTTCTCACTGAAGCTTTCTTT. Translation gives CASSESPTLLTEAFF.

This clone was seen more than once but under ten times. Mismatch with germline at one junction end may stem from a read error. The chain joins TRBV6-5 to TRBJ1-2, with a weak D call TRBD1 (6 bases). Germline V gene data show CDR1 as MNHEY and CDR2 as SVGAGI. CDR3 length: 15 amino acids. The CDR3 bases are TGTGCCAGCAGTTACTCGAAGGCCAGGGGCTATGGCTACCCCTTC. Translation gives CASSYSKARGYGYPF.

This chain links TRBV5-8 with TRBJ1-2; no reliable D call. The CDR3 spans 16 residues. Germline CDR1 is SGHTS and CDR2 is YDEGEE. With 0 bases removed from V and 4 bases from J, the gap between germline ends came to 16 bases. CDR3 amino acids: CASSLAGRTSSYGYTF. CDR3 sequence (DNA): TGTGCCAGCAGCTTGGCCGGGAGGACCTCAAGCTATGGCTACACCTTC.

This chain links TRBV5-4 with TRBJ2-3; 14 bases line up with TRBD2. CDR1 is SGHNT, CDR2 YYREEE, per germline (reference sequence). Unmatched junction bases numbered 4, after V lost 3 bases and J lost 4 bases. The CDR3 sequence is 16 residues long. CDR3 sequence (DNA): TGTGCCAGCAGCTCCTGGACTAGCGGGGGGTCAGATACGCAGTATTTT. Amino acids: CASSSWTSGGSDTQYF. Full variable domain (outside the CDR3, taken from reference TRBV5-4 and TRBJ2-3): ETGVTQSPTHLIKTRGQQVTLRCSSQSGHNTVSWYQQALGQGPQFIFQYYREEENGRGNFPPRFSGLQFPNYSSELNVNALELDDSALYLCASSSWTSGGSDTQYFGPGTRLTVL.

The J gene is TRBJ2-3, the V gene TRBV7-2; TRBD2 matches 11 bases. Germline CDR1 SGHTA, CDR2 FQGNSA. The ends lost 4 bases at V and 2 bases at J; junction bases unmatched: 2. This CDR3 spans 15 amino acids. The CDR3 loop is CASSSSGGITDTQYF. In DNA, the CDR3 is TGTGCCAGCAGCTCTAGCGGGGGGATCACAGATACGCAGTATTTT.

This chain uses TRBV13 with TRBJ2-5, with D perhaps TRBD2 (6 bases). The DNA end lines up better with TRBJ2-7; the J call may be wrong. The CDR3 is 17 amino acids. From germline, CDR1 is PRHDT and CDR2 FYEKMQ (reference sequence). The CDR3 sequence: CASSLTVAGTPYYEQYF. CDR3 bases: TGTGCCAGCAGCTTGACCGTTGCCGGGACTCCTTACTACGAGCAGTACTTC.

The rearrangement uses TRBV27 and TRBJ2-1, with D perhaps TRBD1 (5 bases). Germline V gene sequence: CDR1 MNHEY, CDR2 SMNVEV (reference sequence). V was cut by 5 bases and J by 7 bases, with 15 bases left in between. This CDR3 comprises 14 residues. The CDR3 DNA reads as TGTGCCAGCAGTACAACAGGCCAGAGGAATGAGCAGTTCTTC. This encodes CASSTTGQRNEQFF.

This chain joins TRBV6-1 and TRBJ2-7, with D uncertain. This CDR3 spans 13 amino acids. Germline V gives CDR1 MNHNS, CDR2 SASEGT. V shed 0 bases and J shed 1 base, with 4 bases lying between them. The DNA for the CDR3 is TGTGCCAGCAGTGAAGCCCGGTCCTACGAGCAGTACTTC. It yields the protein CASSEARSYEQYF.

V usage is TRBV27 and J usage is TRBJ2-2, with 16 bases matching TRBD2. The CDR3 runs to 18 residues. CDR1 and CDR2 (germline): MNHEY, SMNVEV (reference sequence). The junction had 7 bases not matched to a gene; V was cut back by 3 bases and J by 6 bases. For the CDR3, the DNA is TGTGCCAGCAGTTTCTCCGCCGGGACTAGCGGGAGGGCCGGGGAGCTGTTTTTT. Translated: CASSFSAGTSGRAGELFF.

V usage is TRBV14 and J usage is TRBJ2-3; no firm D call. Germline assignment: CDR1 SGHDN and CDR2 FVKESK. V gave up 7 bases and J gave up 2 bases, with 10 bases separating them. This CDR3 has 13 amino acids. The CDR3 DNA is TGTGCCAGCAACCCCGCGGTCACAGATACGCAGTATTTT. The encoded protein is CASNPAVTDTQYF.

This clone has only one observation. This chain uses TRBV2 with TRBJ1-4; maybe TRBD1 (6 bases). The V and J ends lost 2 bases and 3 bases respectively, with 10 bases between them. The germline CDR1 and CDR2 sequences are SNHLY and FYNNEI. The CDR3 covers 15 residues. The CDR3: CASSEWAGANEKLFF. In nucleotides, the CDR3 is TGTGCCAGCAGTGAATGGGCAGGGGCTAATGAAAAACTGTTTTTT. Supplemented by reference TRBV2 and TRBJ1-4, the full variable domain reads EPEVTQTPSHQVTQMGQEVILRCVPISNHLYFYWYRQILGQKVEFLVSFYNNEISEKSEIFDDQFSVERPDGSNFTLKIRSTKLEDSAMYFCASSEWAGANEKLFFGSGTQLSVL.

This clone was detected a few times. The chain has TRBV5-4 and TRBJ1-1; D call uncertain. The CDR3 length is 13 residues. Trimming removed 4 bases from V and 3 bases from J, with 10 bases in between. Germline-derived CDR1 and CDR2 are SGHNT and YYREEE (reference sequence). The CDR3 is CASSPRSDTEAFF. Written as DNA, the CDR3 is TGTGCCAGCAGCCCGCGAAGCGACACTGAAGCTTTCTTT.

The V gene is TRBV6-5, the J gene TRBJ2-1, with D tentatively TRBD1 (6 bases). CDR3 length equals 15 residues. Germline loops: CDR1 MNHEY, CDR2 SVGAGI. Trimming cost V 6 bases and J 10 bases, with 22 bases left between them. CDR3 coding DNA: TGTGCCAGCAGGGCCAGACAGGCCCAAAGGTGGGAGCAGTTCTTC. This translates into CASRARQAQRWEQFF.

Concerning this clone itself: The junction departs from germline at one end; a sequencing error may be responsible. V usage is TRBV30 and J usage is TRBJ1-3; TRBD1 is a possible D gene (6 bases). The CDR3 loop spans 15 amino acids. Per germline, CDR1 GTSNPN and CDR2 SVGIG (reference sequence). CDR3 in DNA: TGTTCCTGGAGCCAGGGGCGGTCATCTGGAAACACCATATATTTT. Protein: CSWSQGRSSGNTIYF.

In DNA, the CDR3 is TGTGCCAGTAGGAGGACAGGCTTATCACCCTATGGCTACACCTTC. Translated: CASRRTGLSPYGYTF. V is TRBV19 and J is TRBJ1-2; 7 nucleotides match TRBD1. The germline V gene encodes CDR1 LNHDA and CDR2 SQIVND (reference sequence). CDR3 size: 15 residues. The trim removed 6 bases at V and 4 bases at J, leaving 11 bases unmatched.

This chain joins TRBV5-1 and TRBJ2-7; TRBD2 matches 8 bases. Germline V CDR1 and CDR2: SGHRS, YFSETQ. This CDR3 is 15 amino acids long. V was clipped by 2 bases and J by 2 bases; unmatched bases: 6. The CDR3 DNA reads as TGCGCCAGCAGCTTATACGGGGGGGAAACCTACGAGCAGTACTTC. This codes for CASSLYGGETYEQYF.

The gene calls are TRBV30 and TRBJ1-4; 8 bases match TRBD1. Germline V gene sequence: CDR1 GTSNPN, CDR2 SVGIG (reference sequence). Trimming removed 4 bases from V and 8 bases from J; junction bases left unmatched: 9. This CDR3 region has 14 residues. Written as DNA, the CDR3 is TGTGCCTGGACTCGATCCCGGGACAGGGAAAAACTGTTTTTT. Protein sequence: CAWTRSRDREKLFF.